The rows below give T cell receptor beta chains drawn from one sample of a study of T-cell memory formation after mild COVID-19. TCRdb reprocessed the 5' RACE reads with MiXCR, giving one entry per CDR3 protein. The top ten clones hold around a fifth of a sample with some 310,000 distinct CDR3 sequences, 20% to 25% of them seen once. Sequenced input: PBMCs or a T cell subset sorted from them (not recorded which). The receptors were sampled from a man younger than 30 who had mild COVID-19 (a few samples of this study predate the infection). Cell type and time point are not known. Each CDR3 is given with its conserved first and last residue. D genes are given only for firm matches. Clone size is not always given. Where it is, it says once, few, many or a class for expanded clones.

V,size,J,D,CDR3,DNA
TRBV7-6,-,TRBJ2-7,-,CASSLAAGGYEQYF,TGTGCCAGCAGCTTAGCGGCAGGGGGGTACGAGCAGTACTTC
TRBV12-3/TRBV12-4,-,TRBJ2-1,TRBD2,CASSLGGSSGGLEQFF,TGTGCCAGCAGTTTAGGGGGGTCTAGCGGGGGGCTGGAGCAGTTCTTC
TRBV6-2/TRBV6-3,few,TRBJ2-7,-,CASSSSKGDEQYF,TGTGCCAGCAGTTCCTCCAAGGGGGACGAGCAGTACTTC
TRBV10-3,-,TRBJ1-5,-,CAISTGGSRQPQHF,TGTGCCATCAGTACGGGGGGATCCCGTCAGCCCCAGCATTTT
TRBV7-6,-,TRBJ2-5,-,CASSSPSGRETQYF,TGTGCCAGCAGCTCCCCGAGTGGGCGAGAGACCCAGTACTTC
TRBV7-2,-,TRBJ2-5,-,CASSLAKMKTQYF,TGTGCCAGCAGCTTAGCCAAAATGAAGACCCAGTACTTC
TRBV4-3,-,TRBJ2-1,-,CASSQSYLSNNEQFF,TGCGCCAGCAGCCAATCTTACCTTTCCAACAATGAGCAGTTCTTC
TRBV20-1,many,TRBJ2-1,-,CSAPSPSEQFF,TGCAGTGCCCCATCCCCGAGTGAGCAGTTCTTC
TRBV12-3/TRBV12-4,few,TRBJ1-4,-,CASTLGGLGEKLFF,TGTGCCAGCACTCTGGGGGGACTGGGTGAAAAACTGTTTTTT
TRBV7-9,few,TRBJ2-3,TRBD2,CASSFGLAGGQDTQYF,TGTGCCAGCAGCTTCGGACTAGCGGGGGGGCAAGATACGCAGTATTTT
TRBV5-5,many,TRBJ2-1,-,CASSPTGGGYNEQFF,TGTGCCAGCAGCCCTACAGGGGGGGGCTACAATGAGCAGTTCTTC
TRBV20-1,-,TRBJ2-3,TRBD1,CSARNHRGRTDTQYF,TGCAGTGCTAGAAACCACAGGGGGCGCACAGATACGCAGTATTTT
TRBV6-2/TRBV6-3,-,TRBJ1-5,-,CASSYPARTVQPQHF,TGTGCCAGCAGTTACCCAGCCAGGACAGTTCAGCCCCAGCATTTT
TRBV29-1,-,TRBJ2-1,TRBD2,CSVEDRLADYNEQFF,TGCAGCGTTGAAGATCGACTAGCGGACTACAATGAGCAGTTCTTC
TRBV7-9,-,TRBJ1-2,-,CASSWRVGRIFYGYTF,TGTGCCAGCAGCTGGAGGGTCGGACGGATCTTCTATGGCTACACCTTC